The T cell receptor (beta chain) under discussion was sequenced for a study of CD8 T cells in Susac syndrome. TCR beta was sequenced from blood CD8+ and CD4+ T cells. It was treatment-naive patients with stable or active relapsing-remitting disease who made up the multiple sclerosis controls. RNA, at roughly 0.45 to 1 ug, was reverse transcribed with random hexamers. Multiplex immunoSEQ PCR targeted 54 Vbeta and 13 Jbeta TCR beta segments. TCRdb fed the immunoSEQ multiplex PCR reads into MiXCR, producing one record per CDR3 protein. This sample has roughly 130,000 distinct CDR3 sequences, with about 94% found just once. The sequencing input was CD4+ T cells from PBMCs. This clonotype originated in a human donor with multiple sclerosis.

CDR3 nucleotides: TGCAGTGCTAGAGATGGGCCTACCGGGGAGCTGTTTTTT. It codes for CSARDGPTGELFF. The chain uses TRBV20-1 and TRBJ2-2; D uncertain. The V end was cut by 0 bases, the J end by 5 bases, with 7 bases between. The CDR3 consists of 13 residues. In germline, CDR1 is DFQATT, CDR2 SNEGSKA (reference sequence).